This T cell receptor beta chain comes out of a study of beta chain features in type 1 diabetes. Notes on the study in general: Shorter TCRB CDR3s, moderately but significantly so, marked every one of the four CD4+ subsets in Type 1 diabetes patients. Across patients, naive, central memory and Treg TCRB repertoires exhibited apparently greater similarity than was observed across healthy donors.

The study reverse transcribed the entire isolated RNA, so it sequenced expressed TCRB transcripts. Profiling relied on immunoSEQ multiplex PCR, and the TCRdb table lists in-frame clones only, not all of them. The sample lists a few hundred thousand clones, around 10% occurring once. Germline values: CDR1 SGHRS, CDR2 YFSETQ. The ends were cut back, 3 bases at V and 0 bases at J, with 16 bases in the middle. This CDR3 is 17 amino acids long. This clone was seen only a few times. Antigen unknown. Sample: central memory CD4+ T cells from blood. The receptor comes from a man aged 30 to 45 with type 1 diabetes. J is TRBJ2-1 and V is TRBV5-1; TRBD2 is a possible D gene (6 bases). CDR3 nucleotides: TGCGCCAGCAGCTGGGAGGTAGGCATACGCTCCTACAATGAGCAGTTCTTC. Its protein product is CASSWEVGIRSYNEQFF. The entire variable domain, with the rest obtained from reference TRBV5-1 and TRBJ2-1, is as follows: KAGVTQTPRYLIKTRGQQVTLSCSPISGHRSVSWYQQTPGQGLQFLFEYFSETQRNKGNFPGRFSGRQFSNSRSEMNVSTLELGDSALYLCASSWEVGIRSYNEQFFGPGTRLTVL.